Listed here are 8 T cell receptor beta chains from one sample, sequenced in a study of metastatic and nonmetastatic thyroid tumors. Treatment of any kind had been given to no patient before thyroid surgery. TCRdb reprocessed the PCR reads using MiXCR. Seen here are approximately 35,000 clones, approximately 11% observed once, and the top ten hold about a sixth. The sample comprised blood. The receptor set was obtained from a female donor with papillary thyroid cancer or a benign thyroid nodule (not recorded which). Some clones in this sample may be carry-over from other donors' samples.

This clone occurred many times. A single base separates this from a much larger clone, so it may be a read error. The chain joins TRBV5-1 to TRBJ2-7; 10 bases align to TRBD1. Germline V gives CDR1 SGHRS, CDR2 YFSETQ. J was trimmed by 4 bases and V by 2 bases; bases with no gene match: 12. The CDR3 is 17 amino acids. The CDR3 sequence is CASSFRRGGTGVYEQYF. The CDR3 DNA sequence: TGCGCCAGCAGCTTCCGCAGGGGGGGGACAGGGGTTTACGAGCAGTACTTC.

This clone appeared many times. The CDR3 DNA reads TGTGCCAGTCCCGGGGGGCATTCCTACGAGCAGTACTTC. It yields the protein CASPGGHSYEQYF. The rearrangement joins TRBV19 to TRBJ2-7, with D perhaps TRBD2 (7 bases). The CDR3 covers 13 residues. Trimming left V 8 bases short and J 1 base short, with 12 bases between. The germline CDR1 and CDR2 sequences are LNHDA and SQIVND (reference sequence).

This clone was detected many times. The chain carries TRBV10-1 and TRBJ2-7; TRBD2 agrees at 13 bases. The V gene's germline CDR1 is WNHNN and CDR2 SYGVQD (reference sequence). Germline trimming cut 6 bases from V and 7 bases from J; bases unmatched to any gene: 6. The CDR3 sequence is 14 residues long. The CDR3: CASSPRTSGGEQYF. The CDR3 nucleotides are TGCGCCAGCAGCCCGAGGACTAGCGGGGGAGAGCAGTACTTC.

This clone appeared many times. The J gene is TRBJ2-7, the V gene TRBV4-2; D may be TRBD1 or TRBD2 (5 bases each). Germline V CDR1 and CDR2: LGHNA, YNFKEQ. This CDR3 contains 14 residues. With 1 base removed from V and 0 bases from J, the gap between germline ends came to 7 bases. The DNA of the CDR3 is TGTGCCAGCAGCCAAGGGGACCCCTCCTACGAGCAGTACTTC. This codes for CASSQGDPSYEQYF.

Ten or more counts support this clone. This chain joins TRBV6-6 and TRBJ2-1, with a possible D match to TRBD2 (5 bases). V was shortened by 5 bases and J by 7 bases, with 33 bases between the two germline ends. Looked up from germline, CDR1 is MNHNY and CDR2 is SVGAGI (reference sequence). The CDR3 length is 20 residues. The DNA of the CDR3 is TGTGCCAGCAGTCCCCACGAGAGGATCTTACTAGATGGAGATTGGAATGAGCAGTTCTTC. It translates to CASSPHERILLDGDWNEQFF.

The chain is built from TRBV28 and TRBJ2-5; no firm D call. V dropped 4 bases and J dropped 1 base, with 7 bases sitting between them. The germline CDR1 and CDR2 sequences are MDHEN and SYDVKM. There are 13 residues in the CDR3. The CDR3 protein is CASSSQIQETQYF. The CDR3 DNA is TGTGCCAGCAGTTCCCAAATCCAAGAGACCCAGTACTTC. Combining the CDR3 with reference TRBV28 and TRBJ2-5 gives the whole variable domain DVKVTQSSRYLVKRTGEKVFLECVQDMDHENMFWYRQDPGLGLRLIYFSYDVKMKEKGDIPEGYSVSREKKERFSLILESASTNQTSMYLCASSSQIQETQYFGPGTRLLVL.

This clone was counted ten times or more. This chain joins TRBV28 and TRBJ1-2, with D tentatively TRBD1 (5 bases). Germline CDR1 reads MDHEN; CDR2 reads SYDVKM. Deletions cut 6 bases from V and 7 bases from J, with 21 bases between. This CDR3 has 15 amino acids. The CDR3 reads CASSATAGIVSGYTF. The CDR3 DNA follows: TGTGCCAGCAGCGCGACAGCGGGAATAGTTTCTGGCTACACCTTC.

Ten or more counts support this clone. The chain joins TRBV6-1 to TRBJ1-3; weak D call: TRBD1 (5 bases). Trimming removed 0 bases from V and 7 bases from J, with 13 bases in between. The CDR3 extends over 15 amino acids. Germline CDR1 MNHNS, CDR2 SASEGT. CDR3 in DNA: TGTGCCAGCAGTGAAGCGGGGACTGGCGGTAACACCATATATTTT. Translating it yields CASSEAGTGGNTIYF.